This T cell receptor beta chain was retrieved from a study of cytomegalovirus exposure and HLA in healthy donors. Turning to the study itself: Early released data comprised around 85 million unique TCRs from HLA-typed donors.

The V segment lost 3 bases and the J segment 7 bases; nucleotides outside the gene matches: 5. The CDR3 contains 15 residues. Germline V gene sequence: CDR1 SNHLY, CDR2 FYNNEI. The primer mix had 60 Vbeta and 13 Jbeta primers. Sequenced by immunoSEQ multiplex PCR; TCRdb stores in-frame clones only, minus some. Of around 99,000 clones in the sample, approximately 76% were seen once. Findings and caveats of the study: For presence/absence analyses, sequencing depth was assumed to be roughly uniform across donors. HLA allele associations emerged for under 20,000 TCR beta sequences in a later analysis, at 0.05 false discovery rate. TCR beta V- and J-gene trimming was later associated with a missense DCLRE1C variant.

Notes on this clone: Its matching antigen is unknown.

Sequencing was carried out using PBMCs. This receptor was identified in a woman between 50 and 59 years old in good health and CMV-seropositive. The rearrangement joins TRBV2 to TRBJ2-1, with 11 bases aligning to TRBD2. The CDR3 DNA reads as TGTGCCAGCAGTGAGCTAGCGGGAGGAGGTAATGAGCAGTTCTTC. The encoded protein is CASSELAGGGNEQFF.